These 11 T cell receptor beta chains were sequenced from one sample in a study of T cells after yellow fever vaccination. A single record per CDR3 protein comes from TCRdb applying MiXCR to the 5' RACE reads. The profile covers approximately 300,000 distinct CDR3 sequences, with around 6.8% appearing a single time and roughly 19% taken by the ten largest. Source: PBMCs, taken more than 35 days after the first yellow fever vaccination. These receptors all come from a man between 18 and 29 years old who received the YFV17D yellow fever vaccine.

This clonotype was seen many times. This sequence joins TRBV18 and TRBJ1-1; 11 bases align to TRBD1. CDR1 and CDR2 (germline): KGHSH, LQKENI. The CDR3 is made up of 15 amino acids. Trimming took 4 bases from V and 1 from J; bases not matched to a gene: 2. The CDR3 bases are TGTGCCAGCTCACTTGGGACAGGGGGGAACACTGAAGCTTTCTTT. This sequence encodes CASSLGTGGNTEAFF.

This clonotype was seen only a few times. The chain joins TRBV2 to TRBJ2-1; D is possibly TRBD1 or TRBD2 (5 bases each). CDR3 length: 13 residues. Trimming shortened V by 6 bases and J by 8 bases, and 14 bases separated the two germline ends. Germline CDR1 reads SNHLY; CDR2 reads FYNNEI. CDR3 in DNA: TGTGCCAGCAGGAGGGACCTAGTAGATGAGCAGTTCTTC. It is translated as CASRRDLVDEQFF.

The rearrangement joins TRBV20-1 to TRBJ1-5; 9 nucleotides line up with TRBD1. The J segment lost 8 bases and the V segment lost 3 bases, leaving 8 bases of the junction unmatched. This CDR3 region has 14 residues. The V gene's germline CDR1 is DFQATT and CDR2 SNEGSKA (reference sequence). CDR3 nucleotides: TGCAGTGCTAGGGGGGGACAGGGCTTTAAGCCCCAGCATTTT. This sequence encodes CSARGGQGFKPQHF.

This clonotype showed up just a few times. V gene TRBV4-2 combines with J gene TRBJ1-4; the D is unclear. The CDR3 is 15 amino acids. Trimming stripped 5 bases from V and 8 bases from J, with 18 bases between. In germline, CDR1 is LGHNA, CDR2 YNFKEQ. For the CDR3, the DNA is TGTGCCAGCAGCTCGCCCCCTAAACTTTGGGAAAAACTGTTTTTT. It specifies CASSSPPKLWEKLFF.

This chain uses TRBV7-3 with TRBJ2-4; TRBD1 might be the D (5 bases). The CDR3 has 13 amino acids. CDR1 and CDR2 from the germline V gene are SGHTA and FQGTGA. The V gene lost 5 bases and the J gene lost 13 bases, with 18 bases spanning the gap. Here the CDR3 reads CASSPQVGQLQYF. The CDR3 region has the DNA TGTGCCAGCAGCCCTCAGGTGGGGCAGTTACAGTACTTC.

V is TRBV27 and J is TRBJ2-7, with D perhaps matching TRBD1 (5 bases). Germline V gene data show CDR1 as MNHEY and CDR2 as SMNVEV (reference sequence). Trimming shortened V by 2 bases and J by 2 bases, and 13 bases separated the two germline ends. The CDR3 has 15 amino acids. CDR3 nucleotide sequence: TGTGCCAGCAGTTTAGGGCAGGGAATCCCCTACGAGCAGTACTTC. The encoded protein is CASSLGQGIPYEQYF.

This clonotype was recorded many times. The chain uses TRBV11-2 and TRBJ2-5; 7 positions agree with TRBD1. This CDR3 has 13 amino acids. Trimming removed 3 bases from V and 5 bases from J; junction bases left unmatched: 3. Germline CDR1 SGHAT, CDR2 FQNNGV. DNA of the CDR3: TGTGCCAGCAGCTTGAGGGGGCTTGAGACCCAGTACTTC. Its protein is CASSLRGLETQYF.

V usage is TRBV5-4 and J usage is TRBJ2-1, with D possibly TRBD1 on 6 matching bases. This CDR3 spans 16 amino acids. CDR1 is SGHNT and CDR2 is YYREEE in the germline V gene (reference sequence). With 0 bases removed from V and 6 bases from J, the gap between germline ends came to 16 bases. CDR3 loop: CASSLAGIGGFNEQFF. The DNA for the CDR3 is TGTGCCAGCAGCTTGGCCGGGATAGGGGGTTTCAATGAGCAGTTCTTC. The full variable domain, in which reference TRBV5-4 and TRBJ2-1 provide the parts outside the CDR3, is ETGVTQSPTHLIKTRGQQVTLRCSSQSGHNTVSWYQQALGQGPQFIFQYYREEENGRGNFPPRFSGLQFPNYSSELNVNALELDDSALYLCASSLAGIGGFNEQFFGPGTRLTVL.

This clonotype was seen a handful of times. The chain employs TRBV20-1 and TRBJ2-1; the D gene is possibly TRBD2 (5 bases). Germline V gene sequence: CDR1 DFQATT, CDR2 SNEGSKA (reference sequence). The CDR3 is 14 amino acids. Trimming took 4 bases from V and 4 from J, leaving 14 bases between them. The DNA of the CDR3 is TGCAGTGCTACAAGCGGCGACGGATACAATGAGCAGTTCTTC. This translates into CSATSGDGYNEQFF.

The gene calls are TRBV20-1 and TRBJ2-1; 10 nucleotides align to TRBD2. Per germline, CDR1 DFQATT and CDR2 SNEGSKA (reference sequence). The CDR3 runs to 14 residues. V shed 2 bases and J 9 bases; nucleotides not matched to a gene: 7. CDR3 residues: CSARTAGGPTEQFF. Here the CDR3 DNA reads TGCAGTGCTAGAACAGCGGGGGGGCCAACTGAGCAGTTCTTC.

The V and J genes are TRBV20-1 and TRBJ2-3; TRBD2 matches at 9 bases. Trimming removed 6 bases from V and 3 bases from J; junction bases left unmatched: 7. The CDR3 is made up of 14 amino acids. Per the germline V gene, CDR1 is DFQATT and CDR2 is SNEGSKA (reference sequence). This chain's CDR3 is CSAPREGITDTQYF. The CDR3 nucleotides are TGCAGTGCACCGCGGGAGGGGATAACAGATACGCAGTATTTT.